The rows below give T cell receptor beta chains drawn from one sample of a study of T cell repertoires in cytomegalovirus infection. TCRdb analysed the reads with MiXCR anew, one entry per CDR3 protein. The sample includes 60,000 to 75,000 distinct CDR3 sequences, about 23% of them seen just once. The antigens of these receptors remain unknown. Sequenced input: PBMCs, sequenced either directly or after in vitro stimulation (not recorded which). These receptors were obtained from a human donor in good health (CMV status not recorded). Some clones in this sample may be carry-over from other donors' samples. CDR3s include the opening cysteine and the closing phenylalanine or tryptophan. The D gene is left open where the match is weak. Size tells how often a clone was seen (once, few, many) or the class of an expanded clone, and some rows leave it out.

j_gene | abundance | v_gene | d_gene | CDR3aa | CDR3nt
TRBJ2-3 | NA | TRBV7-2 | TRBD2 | CASSPRGLAGGTDTQYF | TGTGCCAGCAGCCCCCGGGGGCTAGCGGGAGGGACAGATACGCAGTATTTT
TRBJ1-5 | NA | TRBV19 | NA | CASSLREGLGNQPQHF | TGTGCCAGTAGTCTCAGGGAGGGTCTAGGCAATCAGCCCCAGCATTTT
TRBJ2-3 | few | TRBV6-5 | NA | CASSTPRDPGTDTQYF | TGTGCCAGCAGTACCCCCCGGGACCCGGGCACAGATACGCAGTATTTT
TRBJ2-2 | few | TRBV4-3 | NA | CASSQARNTGELFF | TGCGCCAGCAGCCAAGCCCGGAACACCGGGGAGCTGTTTTTT
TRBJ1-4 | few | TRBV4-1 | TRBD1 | CASSLGTGGREKLFF | TGCGCCAGCAGCCTCGGGACAGGAGGAAGGGAAAAACTGTTTTTT
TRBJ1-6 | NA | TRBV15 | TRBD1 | CATSKGQETSPLHF | TGTGCCACCAGCAAGGGACAGGAGACTTCACCCCTCCACTTT
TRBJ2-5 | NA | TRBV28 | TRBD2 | CASSSPLGRAPQETQYF | TGTGCCAGCAGTTCCCCCCTCGGGAGGGCCCCCCAAGAGACCCAGTACTTC
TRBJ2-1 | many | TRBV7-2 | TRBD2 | CASSLAGTSNEQFF | TGTGCCAGCAGCTTAGCGGGGACTAGCAATGAGCAGTTCTTC
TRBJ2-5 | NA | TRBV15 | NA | CARDEGRETQYF | TGTGCCCGCGACGAGGGCCGTGAGACCCAGTACTTC
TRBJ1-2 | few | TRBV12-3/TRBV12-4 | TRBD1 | CASSPGRDRGNYGYTF | TGTGCCAGCAGTCCCGGCCGGGACAGGGGTAACTATGGCTACACCTTC
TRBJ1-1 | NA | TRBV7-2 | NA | CASSFGLKDTEAFF | TGTGCCAGCAGCTTCGGACTGAAGGACACTGAAGCTTTCTTT
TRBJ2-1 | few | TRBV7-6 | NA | CASSLVSGYNNEQFF | TGTGCCAGCAGCTTAGTCAGCGGCTATAACAATGAGCAGTTCTTC
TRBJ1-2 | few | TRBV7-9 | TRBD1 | CASRSTGTGNGYTF | TGTGCCAGCAGATCCACCGGGACAGGGAATGGCTACACCTTC
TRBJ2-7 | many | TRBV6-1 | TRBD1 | CASGTGQTYEQYF | TGTGCCAGCGGGACGGGACAGACCTACGAGCAGTACTTC
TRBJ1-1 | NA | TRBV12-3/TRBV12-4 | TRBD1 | CASSRGGTEAFF | TGTGCCAGCAGCAGGGGGGGGACTGAAGCTTTCTTT
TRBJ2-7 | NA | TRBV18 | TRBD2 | CASSPRTSLISYEQYF | TGTGCCAGCTCACCGAGGACTAGCCTCATTTCCTACGAGCAGTACTTC
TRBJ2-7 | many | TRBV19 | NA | CATSSGAGSSYEQYF | TGTGCCACCTCATCGGGGGCGGGAAGCTCCTACGAGCAGTACTTC
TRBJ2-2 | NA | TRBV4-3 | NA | CASSQEWDGNTGELFF | TGCGCCAGCAGCCAAGAATGGGACGGTAACACCGGGGAGCTGTTTTTT
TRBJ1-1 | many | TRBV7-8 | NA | CASSLLGHENTEAFF | TGTGCCAGCAGCTTATTGGGACACGAGAACACTGAAGCTTTCTTT
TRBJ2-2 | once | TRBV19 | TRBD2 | CASSTRSTSVNTGELFF | TGTGCCAGTAGTACGAGATCCACTAGCGTCAACACCGGGGAGCTGTTTTTT
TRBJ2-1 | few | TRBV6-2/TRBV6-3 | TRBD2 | CASSYWTSVTREQFF | TGTGCCAGCAGTTATTGGACTAGCGTCACCCGTGAGCAGTTCTTC
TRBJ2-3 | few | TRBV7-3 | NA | CASSLNGGGVILATTDTQYF | TGTGCCAGCAGCTTAAATGGGGGCGGCGTAATCCTCGCGACCACAGATACGCAGTATTTT
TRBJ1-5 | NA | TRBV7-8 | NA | CASSLTGRKSQPQHF | TGTGCCAGCAGCCTCACCGGCAGGAAGAGTCAGCCCCAGCATTTT
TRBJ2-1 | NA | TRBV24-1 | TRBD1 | CATSDRGQGLFNEQFF | TGTGCCACCAGTGACCGGGGACAGGGTCTTTTCAATGAGCAGTTCTTC
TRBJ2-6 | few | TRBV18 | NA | CASSPRQGGGANVLTF | TGTGCCAGCTCACCCCGACAAGGTGGAGGGGCCAACGTCCTGACTTTC
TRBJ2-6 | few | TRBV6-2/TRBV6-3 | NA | CASSLPSGANVLTF | TGTGCCAGCAGTCTCCCCTCTGGGGCCAACGTCCTGACTTTC
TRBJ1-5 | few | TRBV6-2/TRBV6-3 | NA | CASSYLGDQPQHF | TGTGCCAGCAGTTACTTGGGGGATCAGCCCCAGCATTTT
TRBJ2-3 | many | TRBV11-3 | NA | CASSLREHGDTQYF | TGTGCCAGCAGCTTGAGGGAGCATGGAGATACGCAGTATTTT
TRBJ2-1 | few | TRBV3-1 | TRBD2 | CASSQGASGGRQGQFF | TGTGCCAGCAGCCAAGGGGCTAGCGGGGGCAGGCAGGGGCAGTTCTTC
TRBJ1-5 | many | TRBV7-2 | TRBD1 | CASSLDGTGSNQPQHF | TGTGCCAGCAGCTTAGACGGGACAGGGAGCAATCAGCCCCAGCATTTT
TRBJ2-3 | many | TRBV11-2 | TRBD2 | CASSLVGLETDTQYF | TGTGCCAGCAGCTTAGTAGGACTAGAAACAGATACGCAGTATTTT